The present TCR beta chain was sequenced within a study of shared clonotypes between healthy human individuals. Findings and caveats of the study: The genetic and exposure-history diversity represented was limited by few donors. Some clonotypes were shared by all four sorted-subset donors, while others were not shared. The non-shared ones had lower generation probabilities than the shared ones.

Comment on this clone: Antigen: not known.

The V gene's germline CDR1 is MRHNA and CDR2 SNTAGT. The CDR3 contains 14 residues. The V end was cut by 7 bases, the J end by 5 bases, with 15 bases between. The method was immunoSEQ multiplex PCR; TCRdb's version includes in-frame clones alone and lacks a portion of them. Of 600,000 to 700,000 clones listed, 73% are singletons. The chain has TRBV6-4 and TRBJ2-4; the D gene is possibly TRBD2 (5 bases). The sample was memory CD4+ T cells sorted from blood. Subset denoted: CD45RA-negative fraction. This receptor was obtained from a woman aged 30 to 39 in good health. The CDR3 DNA sequence: TGTGCCAGCATGCACCCTCGGGATGAAAACATTCAGTACTTC. Protein sequence: CASMHPRDENIQYF.